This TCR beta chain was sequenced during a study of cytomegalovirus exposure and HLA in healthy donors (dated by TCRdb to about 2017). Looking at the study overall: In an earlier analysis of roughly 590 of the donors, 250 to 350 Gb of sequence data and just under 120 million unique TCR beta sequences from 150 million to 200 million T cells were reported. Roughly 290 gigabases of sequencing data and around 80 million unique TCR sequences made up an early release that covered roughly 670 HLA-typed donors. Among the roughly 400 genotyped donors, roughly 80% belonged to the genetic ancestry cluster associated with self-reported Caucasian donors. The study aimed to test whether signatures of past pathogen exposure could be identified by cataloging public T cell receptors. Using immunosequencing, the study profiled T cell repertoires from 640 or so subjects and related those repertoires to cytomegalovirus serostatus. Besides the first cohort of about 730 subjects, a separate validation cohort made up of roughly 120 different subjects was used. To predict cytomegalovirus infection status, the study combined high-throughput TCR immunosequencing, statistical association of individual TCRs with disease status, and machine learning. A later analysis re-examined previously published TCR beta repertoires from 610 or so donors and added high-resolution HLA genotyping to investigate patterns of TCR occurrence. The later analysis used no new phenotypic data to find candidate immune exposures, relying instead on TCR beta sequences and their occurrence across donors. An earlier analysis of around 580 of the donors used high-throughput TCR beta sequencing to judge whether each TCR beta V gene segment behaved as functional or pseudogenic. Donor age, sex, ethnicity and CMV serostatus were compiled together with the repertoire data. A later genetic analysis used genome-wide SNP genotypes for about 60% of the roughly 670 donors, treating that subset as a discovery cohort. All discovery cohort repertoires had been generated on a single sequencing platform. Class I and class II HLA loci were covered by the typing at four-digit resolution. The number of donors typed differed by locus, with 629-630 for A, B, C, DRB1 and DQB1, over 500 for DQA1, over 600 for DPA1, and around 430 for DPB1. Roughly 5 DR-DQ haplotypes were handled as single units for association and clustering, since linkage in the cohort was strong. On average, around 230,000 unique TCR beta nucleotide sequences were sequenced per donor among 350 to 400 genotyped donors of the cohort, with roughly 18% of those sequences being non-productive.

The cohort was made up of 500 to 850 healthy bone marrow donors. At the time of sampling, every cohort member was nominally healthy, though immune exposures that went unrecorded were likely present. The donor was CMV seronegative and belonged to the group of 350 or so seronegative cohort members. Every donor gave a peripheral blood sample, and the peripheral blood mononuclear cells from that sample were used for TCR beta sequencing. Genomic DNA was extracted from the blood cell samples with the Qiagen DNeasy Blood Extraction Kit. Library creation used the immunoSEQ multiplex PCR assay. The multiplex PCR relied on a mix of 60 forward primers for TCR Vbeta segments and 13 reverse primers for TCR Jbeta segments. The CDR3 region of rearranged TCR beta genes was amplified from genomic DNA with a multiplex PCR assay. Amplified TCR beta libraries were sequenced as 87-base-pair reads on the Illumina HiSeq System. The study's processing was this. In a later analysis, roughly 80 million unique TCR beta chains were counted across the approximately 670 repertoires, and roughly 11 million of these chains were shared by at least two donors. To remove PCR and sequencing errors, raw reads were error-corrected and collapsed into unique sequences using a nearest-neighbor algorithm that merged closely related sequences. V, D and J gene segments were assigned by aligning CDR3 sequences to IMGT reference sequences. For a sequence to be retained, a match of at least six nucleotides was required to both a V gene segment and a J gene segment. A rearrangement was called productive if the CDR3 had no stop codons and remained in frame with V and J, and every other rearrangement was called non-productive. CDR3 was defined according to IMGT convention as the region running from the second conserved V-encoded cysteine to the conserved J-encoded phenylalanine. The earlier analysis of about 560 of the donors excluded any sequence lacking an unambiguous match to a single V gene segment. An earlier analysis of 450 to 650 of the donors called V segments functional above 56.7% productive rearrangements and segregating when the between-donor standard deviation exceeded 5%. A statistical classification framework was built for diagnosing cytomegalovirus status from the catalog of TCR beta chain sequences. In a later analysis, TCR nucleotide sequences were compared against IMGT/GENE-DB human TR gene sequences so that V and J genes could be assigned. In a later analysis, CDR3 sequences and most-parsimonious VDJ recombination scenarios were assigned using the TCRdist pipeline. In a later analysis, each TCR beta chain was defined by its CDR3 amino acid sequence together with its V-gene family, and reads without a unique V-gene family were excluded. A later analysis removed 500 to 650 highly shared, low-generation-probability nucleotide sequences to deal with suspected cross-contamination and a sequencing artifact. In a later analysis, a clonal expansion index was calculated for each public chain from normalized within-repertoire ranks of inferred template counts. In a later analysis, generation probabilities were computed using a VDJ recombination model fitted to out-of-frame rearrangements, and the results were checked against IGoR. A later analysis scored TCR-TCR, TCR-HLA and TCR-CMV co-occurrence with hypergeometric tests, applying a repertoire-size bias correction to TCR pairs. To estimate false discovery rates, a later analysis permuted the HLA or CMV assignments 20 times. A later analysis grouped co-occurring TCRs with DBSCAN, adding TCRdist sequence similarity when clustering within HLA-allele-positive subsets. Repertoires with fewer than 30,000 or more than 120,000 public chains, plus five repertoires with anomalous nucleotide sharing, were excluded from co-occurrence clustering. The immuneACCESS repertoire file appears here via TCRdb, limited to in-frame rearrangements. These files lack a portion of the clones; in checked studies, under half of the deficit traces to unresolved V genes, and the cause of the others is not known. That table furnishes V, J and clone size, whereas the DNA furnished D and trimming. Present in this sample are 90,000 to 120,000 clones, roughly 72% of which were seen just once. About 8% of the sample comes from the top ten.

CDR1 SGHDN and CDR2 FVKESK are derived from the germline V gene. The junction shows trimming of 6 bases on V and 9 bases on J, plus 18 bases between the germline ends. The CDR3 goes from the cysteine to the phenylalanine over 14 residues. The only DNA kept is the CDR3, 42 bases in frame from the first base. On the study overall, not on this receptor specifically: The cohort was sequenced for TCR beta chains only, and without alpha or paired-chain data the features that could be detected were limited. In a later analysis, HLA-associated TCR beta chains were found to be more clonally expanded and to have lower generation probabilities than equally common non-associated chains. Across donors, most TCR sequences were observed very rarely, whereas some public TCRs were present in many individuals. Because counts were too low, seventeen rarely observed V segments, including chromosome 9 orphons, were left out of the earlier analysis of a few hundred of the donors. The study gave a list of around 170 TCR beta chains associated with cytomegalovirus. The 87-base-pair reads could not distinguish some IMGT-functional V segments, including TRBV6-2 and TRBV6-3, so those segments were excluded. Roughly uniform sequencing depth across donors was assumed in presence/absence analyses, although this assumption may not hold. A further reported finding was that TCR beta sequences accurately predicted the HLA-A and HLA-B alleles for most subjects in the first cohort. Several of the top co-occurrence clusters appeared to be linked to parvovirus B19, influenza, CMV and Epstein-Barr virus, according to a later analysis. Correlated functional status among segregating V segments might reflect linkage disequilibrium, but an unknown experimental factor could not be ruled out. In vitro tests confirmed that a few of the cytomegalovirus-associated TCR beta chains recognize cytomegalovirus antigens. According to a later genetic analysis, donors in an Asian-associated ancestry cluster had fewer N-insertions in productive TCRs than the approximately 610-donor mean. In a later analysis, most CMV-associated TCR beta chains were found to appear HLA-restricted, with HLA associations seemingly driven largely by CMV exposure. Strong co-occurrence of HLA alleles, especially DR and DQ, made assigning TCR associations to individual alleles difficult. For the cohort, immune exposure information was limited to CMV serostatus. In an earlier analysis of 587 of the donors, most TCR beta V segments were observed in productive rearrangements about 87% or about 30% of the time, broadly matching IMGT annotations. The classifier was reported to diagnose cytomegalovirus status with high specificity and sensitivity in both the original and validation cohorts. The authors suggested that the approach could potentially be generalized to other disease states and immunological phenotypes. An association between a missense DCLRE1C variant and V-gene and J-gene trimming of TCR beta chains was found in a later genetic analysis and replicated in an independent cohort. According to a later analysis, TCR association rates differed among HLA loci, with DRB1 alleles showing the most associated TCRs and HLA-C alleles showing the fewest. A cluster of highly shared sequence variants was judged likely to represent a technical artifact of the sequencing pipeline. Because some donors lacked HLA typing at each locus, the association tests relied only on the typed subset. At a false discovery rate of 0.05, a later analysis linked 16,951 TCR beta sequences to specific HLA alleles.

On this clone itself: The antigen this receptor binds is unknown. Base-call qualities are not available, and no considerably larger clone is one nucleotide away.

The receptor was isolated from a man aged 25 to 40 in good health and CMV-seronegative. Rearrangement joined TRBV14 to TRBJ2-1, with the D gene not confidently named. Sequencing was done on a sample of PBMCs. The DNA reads TGTGCCAGCAGAGTGAATTTGGCCTCGGGTGAGCAGTTCTTC. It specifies CASRVNLASGEQFF.